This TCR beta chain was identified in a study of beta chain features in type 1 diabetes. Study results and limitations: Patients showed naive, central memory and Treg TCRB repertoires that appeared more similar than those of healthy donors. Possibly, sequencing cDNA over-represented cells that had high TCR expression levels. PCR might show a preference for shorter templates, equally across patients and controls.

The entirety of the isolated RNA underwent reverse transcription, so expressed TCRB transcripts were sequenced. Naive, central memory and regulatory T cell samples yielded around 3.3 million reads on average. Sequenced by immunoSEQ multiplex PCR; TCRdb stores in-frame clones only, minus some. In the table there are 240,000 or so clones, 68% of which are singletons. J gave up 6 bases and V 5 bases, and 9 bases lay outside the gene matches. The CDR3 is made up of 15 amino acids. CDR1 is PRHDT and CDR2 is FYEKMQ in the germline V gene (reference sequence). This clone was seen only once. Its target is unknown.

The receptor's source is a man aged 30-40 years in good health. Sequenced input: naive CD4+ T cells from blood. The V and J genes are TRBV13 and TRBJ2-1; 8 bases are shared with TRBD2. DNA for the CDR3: TGTGCCAGCAGCCACCCCAGCGGGAGAGGCAATGAGCAGTTCTTC. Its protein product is CASSHPSGRGNEQFF. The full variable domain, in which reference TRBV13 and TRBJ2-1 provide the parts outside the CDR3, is AAGVIQSPRHLIKEKRETATLKCYPIPRHDTVYWYQQGPGQDPQFLISFYEKMQSDKGSIPDRFSAQQFSDYHSELNMSSLELGDSALYFCASSHPSGRGNEQFFGPGTRLTVL.